The present T cell receptor (beta chain) was sequenced within a study of cytomegalovirus exposure and HLA in healthy donors. Study observations and caveats: A later look showed TCR association rates differing by HLA locus, highest for DRB1 and lowest for HLA-C. Accurate predictions that matched the HLA-A and HLA-B alleles of most subjects were reportedly made from TCR beta sequences. It was reportedly the case that the classifier diagnosed cytomegalovirus status with high specificity and sensitivity.

The CDR3 totals 16 residues. Germline-derived CDR1 and CDR2 are SGHVS and FNYEAQ. V was pared by 2 bases and J by 1 base, with 14 bases between. Everyone who donated was a healthy bone marrow donor. In the case of this clone: Antigen specificity is unknown.

The PCR made use of 60 Vbeta and 13 Jbeta primers. Method: immunoSEQ multiplex PCR; TCRdb's copy keeps in-frame clones and lacks some. Seen here are about 200,000 clones, 65% to 90% observed once, and the top ten hold roughly 1.5%. The rearrangement joins TRBV7-6 to TRBJ1-1; no reliable D call. The source is a girl between 10 and 17 years old in good health and CMV-seronegative. Sequencing was performed on PBMCs. The CDR3 coding sequence is TGTGCCAGCAGCTTATCGTCCGGATCGGGGAACACTGAAGCTTTCTTT. As protein: CASSLSSGSGNTEAFF.